Below, 4 T cell receptor beta chains from the same sample are listed, as sequenced in a study of T cell responses to AZD1222 COVID-19 vaccine. Here immunoSEQ multiplex PCR was the method, and the copy in TCRdb shows in-frame clones only, minus some. This sample carries 80,000 to 100,000 clones, about 86% of them seen once, and the ten largest clones take 5% to 6.5%. This specimen was peripheral blood, taken on day 0 of AZD1222 vaccination. These receptors were collected from an adult in good health.

The chain combines TRBV7-9 with TRBJ2-7, with D perhaps matching TRBD2 (5 bases). Germline-derived CDR1 and CDR2 are SEHNR and FQNEAQ (reference sequence). The CDR3 contains 13 residues. V was clipped by 4 bases and J by 7 bases, with 14 bases between them. The CDR3 region has the DNA TGTGCCAGCAGCTCAATGAGGGAAGGGGAGCAGTACTTC. It yields the protein CASSSMREGEQYF.

V usage is TRBV2 and J usage is TRBJ1-6; D possibly corresponds to TRBD1 (5 bases). The germline V gene has CDR1 SNHLY and CDR2 FYNNEI. The CDR3 extends over 14 amino acids. Trimming took 6 bases from V and 6 from J, leaving 12 bases between them. The CDR3 loop reads CASSKDNANSPLHF. The CDR3 DNA follows: TGTGCCAGCAGCAAGGACAACGCTAATTCACCCCTCCACTTT.

The rearrangement links TRBV5-1 to TRBJ2-7; 10 bases line up with TRBD1. The V gene's germline CDR1 is SGHRS and CDR2 YFSETQ. Trimming took 1 base from V and 5 from J; bases not matched to a gene: 6. CDR3 length equals 15 residues. This chain's CDR3 is CASSLRTGGGDEQYF. The CDR3 nucleotides read TGCGCCAGCAGCTTGAGGACAGGGGGAGGCGACGAGCAGTACTTC.

This chain connects TRBV6-5 to TRBJ1-1, with 9 positions matching TRBD1. The CDR3 contains 13 residues. CDR1 and CDR2 from the germline V gene are MNHEY and SVGAGI. The ends lost 7 bases at V and 8 bases at J; junction bases unmatched: 8. CDR3: CASTRTGGTEAFF. The CDR3 nucleotides are TGTGCCAGCACCAGAACAGGGGGCACCGAAGCTTTCTTT.